These T cell receptor beta chains were read from a single sample in a study of blood T cells in healthy people across ages. Each CDR3 protein gets one entry after TCRdb re-called the 5' RACE reads with MiXCR. The sample yields about 970,000 distinct CDR3 sequences, roughly half seen once. The sample comprised blood. These receptor sequences come from a woman aged 60 to 75 in good health. The CDR3 runs from the conserved cysteine through the conserved F or W. The D gene is left open where the match is weak. Size tells how often a clone was seen (once, few, many) or the class of an expanded clone, and some rows leave it out.

J	D	size	V	CDR3	DNA
TRBJ1-5	NA	few	TRBV7-2	CASSSGEGGQPQHF	TGTGCCAGCAGCTCAGGGGAGGGAGGCCAGCCCCAGCATTTT
TRBJ2-5	TRBD2	NA	TRBV11-2	CASSLGGLAGKETQYF	TGTGCCAGCAGCTTAGGTGGTCTAGCGGGAAAAGAGACCCAGTACTTC
TRBJ1-6	TRBD1	NA	TRBV12-3/TRBV12-4	CASSHDRGPNSPLHF	TGTGCCAGCAGCCACGACAGGGGCCCGAATTCACCCCTCCACTTT
TRBJ2-7	NA	NA	TRBV2	CASSGGVVYEQYF	TGTGCCAGCAGTGGAGGAGTAGTCTACGAGCAGTACTTC
TRBJ1-2	TRBD1	few	TRBV29-1	CSVWTGAINYGYTF	TGCAGCGTCTGGACAGGGGCGATTAACTATGGCTACACCTTC
TRBJ2-4	TRBD2	NA	TRBV4-1	CASSQGIAGGIAKNIQYF	TGCGCCAGCAGCCAGGGGATAGCGGGAGGGATAGCCAAAAACATTCAGTACTTC
TRBJ2-3	NA	NA	TRBV19	CASNRQASTDTQYF	TGTGCCAGCAACAGACAGGCCAGCACAGATACGCAGTATTTT
TRBJ2-5	NA	few	TRBV15	CATSPSRVMETQYF	TGTGCCACCAGCCCTAGCAGAGTCATGGAGACCCAGTACTTC
TRBJ2-5	TRBD2	few	TRBV7-2	CASSDLGRLKETQYF	TGTGCCAGCAGCGATCTCGGGAGGCTCAAAGAGACCCAGTACTTC
TRBJ2-3	NA	NA	TRBV20-1	CSARDRKLSTDTQYF	TGCAGTGCTAGAGATCGGAAGCTTAGCACAGATACGCAGTATTTT
TRBJ1-1	NA	NA	TRBV20-1	CSARDTRRFWGNTEAFF	TGCAGTGCTAGAGATACCCGGAGGTTCTGGGGGAACACTGAAGCTTTCTTT
TRBJ1-2	TRBD1	NA	TRBV2	CASKQGARGYTF	TGTGCCAGCAAACAGGGGGCGCGGGGCTACACCTTC
TRBJ1-1	NA	NA	TRBV7-9	CASSWELNREAFF	TGTGCCAGCAGCTGGGAGCTTAATAGAGAAGCTTTCTTT
TRBJ2-1	NA	once	TRBV5-5	CASSVTKEQFF	TGTGCCAGCAGCGTAACGAAAGAGCAGTTCTTC
TRBJ1-2	NA	NA	TRBV6-6	CASKCHGNYGYTF	TGTGCCAGCAAATGTCATGGAAATTATGGCTACACCTTC
TRBJ2-7	NA	NA	TRBV4-1	CASSQALAGCEQYF	TGCGCCAGCAGCCAAGCCCTAGCAGGCTGCGAGCAGTACTTC
TRBJ2-7	NA	NA	TRBV9	CAGSPMTSYEQYF	TGTGCCGGCAGCCCGATGACTAGCTACGAGCAGTACTTC
TRBJ1-5	NA	NA	TRBV4-1	CASSQEGVDQPQHF	TGCGCCAGCAGCCAAGAGGGCGTGGATCAGCCCCAGCATTTT
TRBJ2-5	NA	few	TRBV4-2	CASSQDFGVQETQYF	TGTGCCAGCAGCCAAGATTTCGGCGTCCAAGAGACCCAGTACTTC
TRBJ1-4	NA	many	TRBV7-2	CASSPRGANEKLFF	TGTGCCAGCAGCCCCCGGGGGGCTAATGAAAAACTGTTTTTT
TRBJ2-1	NA	NA	TRBV12-3/TRBV12-4	CASRSVQGTYNEQFF	TGTGCCAGCAGGTCCGTCCAGGGGACCTACAATGAGCAGTTCTTC
TRBJ2-3	TRBD2	NA	TRBV28	CASQLSGREDTQYF	TGTGCCAGCCAACTTAGCGGGAGGGAAGATACGCAGTATTTT
TRBJ2-3	NA	few	TRBV6-5	CASSPGLLSDTQYF	TGTGCCAGCAGCCCCGGACTGTTATCAGATACGCAGTATTTT
TRBJ1-2	NA	NA	TRBV20-1	CSASGWGSGYTF	TGCAGTGCTAGCGGATGGGGGAGCGGCTACACCTTC
TRBJ2-1	NA	NA	TRBV27	CASSLNIPGNEQFF	TGTGCCAGCAGTTTAAACATCCCGGGCAATGAGCAGTTCTTC
TRBJ2-5	NA	few	TRBV3-1	CASSQLTETQYF	TGTGCCAGCAGCCAATTGACAGAGACCCAGTACTTC
TRBJ2-1	TRBD2	few	TRBV29-1	CSVGLAPYNEQFF	TGCAGCGTAGGACTAGCCCCCTACAATGAGCAGTTCTTC
TRBJ2-1	NA	NA	TRBV28	CASSSILATYNEQFF	TGTGCCAGCAGTTCCATCTTAGCGACTTACAATGAGCAGTTCTTC
TRBJ2-3	TRBD1	NA	TRBV10-3	CAISAGQDTDTQYF	TGTGCCATCAGTGCTGGACAGGACACAGATACGCAGTATTTT
TRBJ2-7	NA	few	TRBV20-1	CSASRVGRSHEQYF	TGCAGTGCGTCTAGGGTGGGAAGGAGCCACGAGCAGTACTTC
TRBJ2-1	NA	NA	TRBV27	CASSIWQEQFF	TGTGCCAGCAGTATCTGGCAGGAGCAGTTCTTC
TRBJ2-7	TRBD2	few	TRBV4-2	CASSQGLAITYEQYF	TGTGCCAGCAGCCAGGGACTAGCGATAACCTACGAGCAGTACTTC
TRBJ2-7	NA	once	TRBV6-2/TRBV6-3	CASSSLGPTRQKYEQYF	TGTGCCAGCAGTAGCTTGGGACCGACTAGACAGAAATACGAGCAGTACTTC
TRBJ2-3	TRBD2	many	TRBV4-3	CASSHQLAEGTDTQYF	TGCGCCAGCAGCCACCAACTAGCGGAGGGCACAGATACGCAGTATTTT
TRBJ2-7	NA	few	TRBV20-1	CSLTGVAYEQYF	TGCAGTTTGACGGGAGTAGCCTACGAGCAGTACTTC
TRBJ2-7	TRBD1	NA	TRBV9	CASSVDLGQGLYEQYF	TGTGCCAGCAGCGTAGATCTGGGACAGGGTCTCTACGAGCAGTACTTC
TRBJ1-2	TRBD1	NA	TRBV29-1	CSVRTGSGYTF	TGCAGCGTTAGGACAGGGAGCGGCTACACCTTC
TRBJ2-5	TRBD1	NA	TRBV6-1	CASMRRTGAANPRRETQYF	TGTGCCAGCATGAGAAGGACAGGGGCCGCTAACCCTCGCCGGGAGACCCAGTACTTC